This TCR beta chain emerged from a study of molecular identifiers for immune sequencing clone quantification. The V end lost 6 bases, the J end lost 0 bases, and 8 bases lay between the germline ends. Germline loops: CDR1 MNHEY, CDR2 SMNVEV (reference sequence). The CDR3 covers 13 residues. TCRdb reprocessed the PCR reads with MiXCR, giving one entry per CDR3 protein. The profile shows 350,000 or so distinct CDR3 sequences, roughly a fifth of them singletons. This clonotype was counted at least ten times. As yet, its antigen is unknown. Libraries for naive CD8 T cells, which were made from around 18,000 to 910,000 sorted cells, drew on 10%, 30% or 50% of the RNA. Study conclusions and caveats: Among 800,000 to 1,000,000 naive cells, spiked Jurkat TCR RNA from a single cell was reportedly detectable. Effector cells had over 98% of their molecules in clones above 20 RNA copies, while naive cells had under 1%.

The sample comprised naive CD8+ T cells from blood, with Jurkat cell RNA spiked in. This sample's subset: FACS-sorted CD8+CD4-CCR7+CD45RA+ naive T cells. The J gene is TRBJ1-1, the V gene TRBV27; D gene unclear. The clonotype was recovered from a human donor in good health. Some libraries in this study had Jurkat cell RNA spiked in. The CDR3 sequence is CASSSLMNTEAFF. DNA of the CDR3: TGTGCCAGCAGCAGTCTTATGAACACTGAAGCTTTCTTT.